The T cell receptor beta chain described here comes from a study of T cells in Graves' hyperthyroidism and ophthalmopathy. RNA transcripts provided the source from which TCR beta CDR3 regions were amplified. HTBI primers were employed in a first-round RT-PCR of the TCR CDR3. TCRdb used MiXCR to reprocess the multiplex PCR reads, holding one entry per CDR3 protein. The table records 620,000 or so distinct CDR3 sequences, about 14% of them present only once. General study results and limits: Ophthalmopathy was predicted by the model a median of about six months ahead of onset.

This clonotype was seen repeatedly, ten times or more. Its antigen is as yet unknown. With duration under 3 months, ophthalmopathy was active: Clinical Activity Score at least 3, NOSPECS at least 4. Sequenced sample: blood. This receptor was obtained from a woman in her forties or fifties with Graves' ophthalmopathy.

DNA for the CDR3: TGTGCCAGCAGCCAGCCGGGACAGGAGGCAGATACGCAGTATTTT. The encoded protein is CASSQPGQEADTQYF. The chain carries TRBV4-2 and TRBJ2-3, with 8 nucleotides matching TRBD1. Germline V lookup: CDR1 LGHNA, CDR2 YNFKEQ. The CDR3 consists of 15 residues. With V trimmed by 3 bases and J by 4 bases, 6 bases remained unmatched.